The 28 T cell receptor beta chains below were found in one sample sequenced in a study of T cell clones after liver transplantation. Data came from immunoSEQ multiplex PCR; TCRdb stores just in-frame clones and leaves some out. The table records roughly 49,000 clones, roughly 71% of them present only once. This specimen consisted of CD4+ T cells from blood, obtained about 56 months after liver transplant. These receptors all come from a human patient who received a liver transplant. A share of the T cells may be of graft donor origin.

This clone is termed medium-sized (0.01 to 0.1%). Other nucleotide sequences in the sample specify the same CDR3. In DNA, the CDR3 is TGTGCCAGCAGTGACAGCCATAGCAATCAGCCCCAGCATTTT. Protein: CASSDSHSNQPQHF. V usage is TRBV2 and J usage is TRBJ1-5; D call uncertain. This CDR3 has 14 residues. CDR1 and CDR2 (germline): SNHLY, FYNNEI. Trimming stripped 3 bases from V and 0 bases from J, with 6 bases between.

The chain combines TRBV7-9 with TRBJ2-2; D gene uncertain. V lost 4 bases and J lost 3, with 0 bases in between. This CDR3 region has 11 residues. Germline-derived CDR1 and CDR2 are SEHNR and FQNEAQ (reference sequence). The CDR3: CASSYTGELFF. The CDR3 DNA sequence: TGTGCCAGCAGCTACACCGGGGAGCTGTTTTTT.

The chain recombines TRBV19 with TRBJ1-2; D is unresolved. From germline, CDR1 is LNHDA and CDR2 SQIVND (reference sequence). Trimming shortened V by 7 bases and J by 2 bases, and 8 bases separated the two germline ends. CDR3 length: 12 amino acids. DNA of the CDR3: TGTGCCAGTATGAGGGCCAACTATGGCTACACCTTC. This encodes CASMRANYGYTF.

This chain connects TRBV6-1 to TRBJ1-2; a possible D gene is TRBD1 (5 bases). Germline lookup yields CDR1 MNHNS and CDR2 SASEGT. V dropped 2 bases and J dropped 7 bases, with 17 bases sitting between them. The CDR3 totals 15 residues. The CDR3 region has the DNA TGTGCCAGCAGTGAAAGGGCCGCATCCGGGGCTGGCTACACCTTC. Residues: CASSERAASGAGYTF.

This chain connects TRBV4-2 to TRBJ1-2; D gene unclear. CDR3 length: 17 amino acids. Germline V lookup: CDR1 LGHNA, CDR2 YNFKEQ. V was shortened by 0 bases and J by 1 base, with 15 bases between the two germline ends. As DNA, the CDR3 is TGTGCCAGCAGCCAAGAGGAATCCAGGTTTTTTAACTATGGCTACACCTTC. Protein sequence: CASSQEESRFFNYGYTF.

The V and J genes are TRBV7-9 and TRBJ1-1, with D hard to call. Between the trimmed V and J ends, which lost 4 bases and 4 bases, there was a span of 10 bases. This CDR3 region has 13 residues. Germline V gives CDR1 SEHNR, CDR2 FQNEAQ (reference sequence). CDR3 bases: TGTGCCAGCAGCTCCTTGTGGGCCACTGAAGCTTTCTTT. Protein product: CASSSLWATEAFF.

This chain links TRBV13 with TRBJ2-2, with 7 positions matching TRBD1. This CDR3 contains 14 residues. The V and J ends lost 7 bases and 2 bases, in that order; junction bases with no gene match: 4. The germline V gene encodes CDR1 PRHDT and CDR2 FYEKMQ (reference sequence). DNA of the CDR3: TGTGCCAGCAAAGGGACAGTAAACACCGGGGAGCTGTTTTTT. Its translation: CASKGTVNTGELFF.

The V call is TRBV7-9, the J call TRBJ2-1, with D possibly matching TRBD2 (6 bases). Germline lookup yields CDR1 SEHNR and CDR2 FQNEAQ (reference sequence). The CDR3 sequence is 12 residues long. The V and J ends lost 1 base and 11 bases respectively, with 9 bases between them. Here the CDR3 DNA reads TGTGCCAGCAGCTTAGGACTAGAAAAGCAGTTCTTC. Its translation is CASSLGLEKQFF.

V and J are TRBV11-2 and TRBJ2-7; no clear D. The CDR3 covers 13 residues. Germline V gives CDR1 SGHAT, CDR2 FQNNGV. Trimming left V 2 bases short and J 4 bases short, with 9 bases between. CDR3 amino acids: CASSLYTRYEQYF. The CDR3 DNA reads TGTGCCAGCAGCTTATATACTCGGTACGAGCAGTACTTC.

The V call is TRBV6-1, the J call TRBJ2-5; perhaps D is TRBD1 or TRBD2 (5 bases each). Per germline, CDR1 MNHNS and CDR2 SASEGT. The CDR3 consists of 13 residues. The V gene lost 7 bases and the J gene lost 6 bases, with 15 bases spanning the gap. CDR3 coding DNA: TGTGCCAGCAATCTGGACGGGACCAAGACCCAGTACTTC. Translating it yields CASNLDGTKTQYF.

This chain uses TRBV6-4 with TRBJ2-3; 13 positions match TRBD2. J gave up 7 bases and V 6 bases, and 7 bases lay outside the gene matches. This CDR3 comprises 15 residues. Germline CDR1 and CDR2: MRHNA and SNTAGT. Here the CDR3 DNA reads TGTGCCAGCAGCCAACTAGCGGGGGGGCTAAATACGCAGTATTTT. Residues: CASSQLAGGLNTQYF.

V and J are TRBV19 and TRBJ1-4; D unclear. The CDR3 covers 12 residues. The V gene lost 3 bases and the J gene lost 14 bases, with 13 bases spanning the gap. The V gene's germline CDR1 is LNHDA and CDR2 SQIVND (reference sequence). The CDR3 nucleotides are TGTGCCAGTAGTATTGGGGTCCAGAGTCTGTTTTTT. Translation: CASSIGVQSLFF. Full variable domain (missing parts from reference TRBV19 and TRBJ1-4): DGGITQSPKYLFRKEGQNVTLSCEQNLNHDAMYWYRQDPGQGLRLIYYSQIVNDFQKGDIAEGYSVSREKKESFPLTVTSAQKNPTAFYLCASSIGVQSLFFGSGTQLSVL.

The V call is TRBV30, the J call TRBJ1-2, with TRBD1 identical over 8 bases. The CDR3 covers 16 residues. After removal of 3 bases from V and 4 bases from J, the junction contained 13 bases not matched to a gene. Germline V gives CDR1 GTSNPN, CDR2 SVGIG (reference sequence). The CDR3 bases are TGTGCCTGGAGGGACCTCGACAGGGGCCATGGCTATGGCTACACCTTC. It yields the protein CAWRDLDRGHGYGYTF.

The chain employs TRBV7-9 and TRBJ2-2; perhaps D is TRBD1 or TRBD2 (5 bases each). Trimming stripped 5 bases from V and 6 bases from J, with 16 bases between. CDR3 length: 15 amino acids. In germline, CDR1 is SEHNR, CDR2 FQNEAQ (reference sequence). The CDR3 DNA reads as TGTGCCAGCAGCCCACGTCTTGGGGGTGCCGGGGAGCTGTTTTTT. This translates into CASSPRLGGAGELFF.

The chain recombines TRBV6-1 with TRBJ1-5, with D tentatively TRBD1 (6 bases). This CDR3 has 15 residues. The germline CDR1 and CDR2 sequences are MNHNS and SASEGT. V lost 7 bases and J 3 bases, leaving 16 bases between the germline ends. Written as DNA, the CDR3 is TGTGCCAGCATTACAGGGAGGCAAACCAATCAGCCCCAGCATTTT. Amino acid sequence: CASITGRQTNQPQHF.

V usage is TRBV27 and J usage is TRBJ1-5, with a possible D match to TRBD1 (5 bases). V was pared by 2 bases and J by 0 bases, with 11 bases between. This CDR3 spans 16 amino acids. Looked up from germline, CDR1 is MNHEY and CDR2 is SMNVEV (reference sequence). CDR3 sequence (DNA): TGTGCCAGCAGTTTAACAGGCCCGTATAGCAATCAGCCCCAGCATTTT. This codes for CASSLTGPYSNQPQHF.

This chain connects TRBV4-2 to TRBJ2-5; D is tentatively TRBD1 or TRBD2 (5 bases each). V dropped 0 bases and J dropped 2 bases, with 10 bases sitting between them. The germline CDR1 and CDR2 sequences are LGHNA and YNFKEQ. The CDR3 extends over 15 amino acids. The CDR3: CASSQDEWGQETQYF. The CDR3 DNA follows: TGTGCCAGCAGCCAAGACGAGTGGGGGCAAGAGACCCAGTACTTC.

The chain is built from TRBV15 and TRBJ2-2; TRBD2 aligns across 7 bases. V lost 0 bases and J lost 6; bases outside the gene matches: 13. CDR3 size: 18 residues. CDR1 and CDR2 from the germline V gene are LNHNV and YYDKDF (reference sequence). The CDR3 DNA reads as TGTGCCACCAGCAGAGATCTCGGGGGGTCTACAGTATCCGGGGAGCTGTTTTTT. Its protein product is CATSRDLGGSTVSGELFF.

In its sample, this clone was seen once. The junction does not match germline at one end; this may be a read error. The chain has TRBV28 and TRBJ2-1; 11 nucleotides align to TRBD1. This CDR3 has 12 amino acids. Germline values: CDR1 MDHEN, CDR2 SYDVKM. CDR3 DNA sequence: TGTGCCAGCAGACCCGGACAGGGGGCCGATATCTTC. This translates into CASRPGQGADIF. The full variable domain, rest sourced from reference TRBV28 and TRBJ2-1, is DVKVTQSSRYLVKRTGEKVFLECVQDMDHENMFWYRQDPGLGLRLIYFSYDVKMKEKGDIPEGYSVSREKKERFSLILESASTNQTSMYLCASRPGQGADIFGPGTRLTVL.

The chain employs TRBV4-1 and TRBJ1-2, with 8 bases fitting TRBD1. The CDR3 has 16 amino acids. Germline lookup yields CDR1 MGHRA and CDR2 YSYEKL. Trimming cost V 3 bases and J 1 base; bases outside gene matches: 7. CDR3 coding DNA: TGCGCCAGCAGCCAGGAAGACAGGGGCCTTAACTATGGCTACACCTTC. Protein product: CASSQEDRGLNYGYTF.

The count of this clone is one. The J gene is TRBJ2-2, the V gene TRBV6-1, with 7 positions matching TRBD2. Looked up from germline, CDR1 is MNHNS and CDR2 is SASEGT. The J segment lost 5 bases and the V segment lost 8 bases, leaving 8 bases of the junction unmatched. The CDR3 has 14 residues. In DNA form, the CDR3 reads TGTGCCAGCCTTGTCGTCGGGGGGACCGGGGAGCTGTTTTTT. It yields the protein CASLVVGGTGELFF.

The rearrangement links TRBV7-9 to TRBJ2-7, with D possibly matching TRBD2 (5 bases). The CDR3 runs to 13 residues. Trimming cost V 3 bases and J 3 bases, with 9 bases left between them. CDR1 and CDR2 from the germline V gene are SEHNR and FQNEAQ (reference sequence). CDR3 region: CASSLEVFYEQYF. In DNA form, the CDR3 reads TGTGCCAGCAGCTTGGAGGTGTTCTACGAGCAGTACTTC.

This sequence joins TRBV4-2 and TRBJ1-2, with D tentatively TRBD1 (6 bases). The germline V and J ends were trimmed by 1 base and 4 bases, with 13 bases remaining between them. Germline-derived CDR1 and CDR2 are LGHNA and YNFKEQ. The length of the CDR3 is 15 residues. CDR3 DNA: TGTGCCAGCAGCCAAGGGGAACAGGGCCTCTATGGCTACACCTTC. Its protein is CASSQGEQGLYGYTF.

The chain uses TRBV5-4 and TRBJ2-7, with 8 bases that match TRBD2. The CDR3 spans 14 residues. Per germline, CDR1 SGHNT and CDR2 YYREEE (reference sequence). The trim removed 4 bases at V and 5 bases at J, leaving 8 bases unmatched. CDR3 DNA: TGTGCCAGCAGCGAGGGACTAGATATCCACGAGCAGTACTTC. Protein sequence: CASSEGLDIHEQYF.

The J gene is TRBJ1-4, the V gene TRBV9; D call uncertain. The ends were cut back, 0 bases at V and 2 bases at J, with 8 bases in the middle. This CDR3 is 15 amino acids long. Per the germline V gene, CDR1 is SGDLS and CDR2 is YYNGEE. In nucleotides, the CDR3 is TGTGCCAGCAGCGTAGGGGCAGTCACTAATGAAAAACTGTTTTTT. This codes for CASSVGAVTNEKLFF.

This clone has just one count. The CDR3 DNA reads TGCAGCGTCGGTACTAGCGCAGGGAATGAGCAGTTCTTC. This codes for CSVGTSAGNEQFF. J is TRBJ2-1 and V is TRBV29-1, with 7 positions matching TRBD2. Germline trimming cut 6 bases from V and 7 bases from J; bases unmatched to any gene: 9. The CDR3 is made up of 13 amino acids. The germline V gene has CDR1 SQVTM and CDR2 ANQGSEA.

The chain uses TRBV11-2 and TRBJ1-6; possibly TRBD1 for D (6 bases). The CDR3 spans 14 residues. Trimming took off 0 bases at V and 9 bases at J, with 9 bases between the two ends. CDR1 is SGHAT, CDR2 FQNNGV, per germline. The CDR3 spells CASSLEGARSPLHF. The CDR3 DNA reads as TGTGCCAGCAGCTTAGAGGGGGCGCGTTCACCCCTCCACTTT.

The sample holds a few counts of this clone. The gene calls are TRBV10-3 and TRBJ2-7; D call uncertain. This CDR3 region has 17 residues. The germline V gene has CDR1 ENHRY and CDR2 SYGVKD. Trimming removed 3 bases at V and 1 base at J, with 19 bases between. CDR3 bases: TGTGCCATCAGTGATCACGGGTTTAAAGAAGGTTCCTACGAGCAGTACTTC. Protein: CAISDHGFKEGSYEQYF.